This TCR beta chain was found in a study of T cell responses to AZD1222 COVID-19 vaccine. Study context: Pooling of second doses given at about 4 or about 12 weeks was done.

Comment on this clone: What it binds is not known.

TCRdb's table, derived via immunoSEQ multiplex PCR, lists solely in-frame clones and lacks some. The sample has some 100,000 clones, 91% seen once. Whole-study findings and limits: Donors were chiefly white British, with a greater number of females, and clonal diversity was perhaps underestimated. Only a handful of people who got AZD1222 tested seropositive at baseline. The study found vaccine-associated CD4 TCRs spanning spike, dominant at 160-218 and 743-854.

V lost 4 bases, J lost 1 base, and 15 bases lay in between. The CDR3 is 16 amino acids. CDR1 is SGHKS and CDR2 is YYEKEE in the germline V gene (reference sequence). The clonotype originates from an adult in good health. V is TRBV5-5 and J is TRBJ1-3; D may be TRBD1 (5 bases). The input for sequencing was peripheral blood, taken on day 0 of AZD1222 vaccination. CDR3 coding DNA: TGTGCCAGCAGCGGGGAAGTATGGGGGTCTGGAAACACCATATATTTT. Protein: CASSGEVWGSGNTIYF.